This is a list of T cell receptor beta chains from one sample in a study of T cell responses to AZD1222 COVID-19 vaccine. Clones were read by immunoSEQ multiplex PCR, and TCRdb kept only the in-frame ones, dropping some. The table lists about 140,000 clones, 91% of them singletons, with approximately 3% in the top ten. The sequenced sample was peripheral blood, obtained on day 0 of AZD1222 vaccination. These receptor sequences come from an adult in good health. The CDR3 runs from the conserved cysteine through the conserved F or W. The order of the fields is J gene, D gene, clone size, V gene, CDR3 DNA, CDR3 protein. The D gene is left open where the match is weak. Expanded clones get a size class; other rows say once, few or many, or leave the size out.

>TRBJ2-4|TRBD2|-|TRBV28
TGTGCCAGCAGCCGTACTAGCGGGGGAAGGGACATTCAGTACTTC
CASSRTSGGRDIQYF
>TRBJ1-3|-|-|TRBV7-2
TGTGCCAGCAGCTTAGGAGTCTCTGGAAACACCATATATTTT
CASSLGVSGNTIYF
>TRBJ2-1|TRBD2|-|TRBV5-4
TGTGCCAGCAGCAAGAGACTAGCGGACAACTTATACAATGAGCAGTTCTTC
CASSKRLADNLYNEQFF
>TRBJ1-6|-|-|TRBV20-1
TGCAGTGCTGTCAGGGGTTCACCCCTCCACTTT
CSAVRGSPLHF
>TRBJ1-2|-|-|TRBV12-2
TGTGCAAGTCGCCCATTGACAGGGGTAGAGTGCTACACCTTC
CASRPLTGVECYTF
>TRBJ1-6|-|-|TRBV7-2
TGTGCCAGCACTGGTGGGGTGAGCTTTAATTCACCCCTCCACTTT
CASTGGVSFNSPLHF
>TRBJ1-5|TRBD1|-|TRBV5-5
TGTGCCAGCAGCCGGGGACAGGGATTGGGTCAGCCCCAGCATTTT
CASSRGQGLGQPQHF
>TRBJ2-7|-|-|TRBV7-9
TGTGCCAGCAGCTTAGTGGCGGGGCGGTTCGAGCAGTACTTC
CASSLVAGRFEQYF
>TRBJ2-4|-|-|TRBV6-5
TGTGCCAGCAGTTATGCGTCAGGGCTAGCCAAAAACATTCAGTACTTC
CASSYASGLAKNIQYF
>TRBJ1-5|-|-|TRBV19
TGTGCCAGTAGTATGTATGGGGTGGGGGGCGTTCAGCCCCAGCATTTT
CASSMYGVGGVQPQHF
>TRBJ2-7|-|-|TRBV20-1
TGCAGTGCTAGTTTGGCAGGCCGTTCCTACGAGCAGTACTTC
CSASLAGRSYEQYF
>TRBJ1-6|-|once|TRBV27
TGTGCCAGCGGTGACGGACACGAGGGCTATAATTCACCCCTCCACTTT
CASGDGHEGYNSPLHF
>TRBJ1-2|TRBD1|-|TRBV20-1
TGCAGTGCAGGGACAGGCTATGGCTACACCTTC
CSAGTGYGYTF
>TRBJ1-2|-|-|TRBV14
TGTGCCAGCAGCCAAACCTGGGGTAGGAGCTATGGCTACACCTTC
CASSQTWGRSYGYTF
>TRBJ2-1|-|-|TRBV21-1
TGTGCCAGCAGCAAAGCGCTATTTGGCAATGAGCAGTTCTTC
CASSKALFGNEQFF
>TRBJ2-7|TRBD1|-|TRBV9
TGTGCCAGCAGCCGAAGCCCCGGGACAGGGCCCTACGAGCAGTACTTC
CASSRSPGTGPYEQYF
>TRBJ1-1|-|-|TRBV27
TGTGCCAGCAGTTTATCGGGAGGGATGAACACTGAAGCTTTCTTT
CASSLSGGMNTEAFF
>TRBJ2-7|-|-|TRBV2
TGTGCCAGCAGTGACATAGCTAGATACGAGCAGTACTTC
CASSDIARYEQYF
>TRBJ2-1|-|-|TRBV25-1
TGTGCCAGCAGTGCTCTCAGCTCCTACAATGAGCAGTTCTTC
CASSALSSYNEQFF
>TRBJ2-1|TRBD2|-|TRBV3-1/TRBV3-2
TGTGCCAGCAGCCAAGATTACGAAGCTAGCGGGGTCCCCCGGGAGCAGTTCTTC
CASSQDYEASGVPREQFF
>TRBJ1-2|-|-|TRBV28
TGTGCCAGCAGTGCAGGGGATTTTGGCTACACCTTC
CASSAGDFGYTF
>TRBJ2-3|-|-|TRBV4-2
TGTGCCAGCAGCCAAGCGCCGAGCGATAGCACAGATACGCAGTATTTT
CASSQAPSDSTDTQYF